What follows are 8 T cell receptor beta chains derived from one specimen sequenced in a study of shared clonotypes between healthy human individuals. TCRdb keeps only in-frame clones here, not all; method: immunoSEQ multiplex PCR. The profile shows some 470,000 clones, over 65% of them singletons. Sequencing used PBMCs. These receptors were obtained from a woman between 40 and 55 years old in good health. Some clones in this sample may be carry-over from other donors' samples.

V usage is TRBV7-2 and J usage is TRBJ1-4, with a tentative D call TRBD1 (6 bases). This CDR3 has 16 amino acids. Germline lookup yields CDR1 SGHTA and CDR2 FQGNSA. V lost 4 bases and J 10 bases, leaving 22 bases between the germline ends. The CDR3 sequence: CASSSPGVQGRGKLFF. The CDR3 bases are TGTGCCAGCAGCTCCCCTGGCGTACAGGGAAGGGGAAAACTGTTTTTT.

This clone showed up just once. One end of the junction fails to match germline, which may point to a read error. The CDR3 bases are TGCGCCAGCAACTTGGCTACTAGCGGGAATTCTGGGGCCAACGTCCTGACTTTC. Amino acids: CASNLATSGNSGANVLTF. The rearrangement links TRBV5-1 to TRBJ2-6; TRBD2 matches 10 bases. Germline V gene sequence: CDR1 SGHRS, CDR2 YFSETQ. The CDR3 runs to 18 residues. Complete variable domain (other parts from reference TRBV5-1 and TRBJ2-6): KAGVTQTPRYLIKTRGQQVTLSCSPISGHRSVSWYQQTPGQGLQFLFEYFSETQRNKGNFPGRFSGRQFSNSRSEMNVSTLELGDSALYLCASNLATSGNSGANVLTFGAGSRLTVL.

The V gene is TRBV5-1, the J gene TRBJ2-1, with a tentative D call TRBD2 (6 bases). The CDR3 sequence is 15 residues long. Germline CDR1 reads SGHRS; CDR2 reads YFSETQ. Trimming took 0 bases from V and 3 from J, leaving 10 bases between them. CDR3 DNA sequence: TGCGCCAGCAGCTTGGGTAGCGGAGGCTACAATGAGCAGTTCTTC. Residues: CASSLGSGGYNEQFF.

The genes are TRBV7-7 and TRBJ2-3; D call uncertain. Germline loops: CDR1 SSHAT, CDR2 FNYEAQ (reference sequence). The CDR3 totals 14 residues. The ends were cut back, 6 bases at V and 5 bases at J, with 15 bases in the middle. The CDR3 DNA reads as TGTGCCAGCAGTTCCGGGCCCCAAGGAGATACGCAGTATTTT. As protein: CASSSGPQGDTQYF.

This sequence joins TRBV28 and TRBJ2-1, with TRBD1 matching over 7 bases. CDR1 and CDR2 (germline): MDHEN, SYDVKM. After removal of 7 bases from V and 8 bases from J, the junction contained 5 bases not matched to a gene. The CDR3 covers 12 residues. The CDR3 loop is CASNQQGYEQFF. CDR3 coding DNA: TGTGCCAGCAATCAACAGGGGTATGAGCAGTTCTTC.

The rearrangement links TRBV11-2 to TRBJ2-5, with no clear D. This CDR3 contains 14 residues. Deletions cut 5 bases from V and 1 base from J, with 11 bases between. Germline V gene sequence: CDR1 SGHAT, CDR2 FQNNGV. The CDR3, as DNA: TGTGCCAGCAGCCCCTCCCTTATCCAAGAGACCCAGTACTTC. Protein: CASSPSLIQETQYF.

This clone appeared once. V and J are TRBV4-1 and TRBJ2-1; D may be TRBD2 (7 bases). This CDR3 is built from 18 residues. CDR1 and CDR2 (germline): MGHRA, YSYEKL. V dropped 0 bases and J dropped 5 bases, with 20 bases sitting between them. The CDR3 here is CASSQDRFRGGGNNEQFF. CDR3 bases: TGCGCCAGCAGCCAAGATCGGTTTAGGGGGGGAGGGAACAATGAGCAGTTCTTC.

The gene calls are TRBV7-2 and TRBJ2-3, with 12 nucleotides matching TRBD2. The germline gives CDR1 SGHTA, CDR2 FQGNSA. Germline trimming cut 6 bases from V and 1 base from J; bases unmatched to any gene: 8. The CDR3 spans 17 residues. CDR3 in amino acids: CASREPGLAGGTDTQYF. DNA for the CDR3: TGTGCCAGCAGGGAACCGGGACTAGCGGGTGGCACAGATACGCAGTATTTT.